These 8 T cell receptor beta chains share one sample of origin, sequenced in a study of cytomegalovirus exposure and HLA in healthy donors. Vbeta (60) and Jbeta (13) primers were used in the PCR. Sequencing used immunoSEQ multiplex PCR; TCRdb keeps in-frame clones, though not all of them. The sample gives fewer than 250,000 clones, more than 65% of which show up once; 3% to 3.5% is in the top ten. Sequencing was performed on PBMCs. The receptors stem from a woman aged 25 to 39 in good health and CMV-seropositive.

The rearrangement links TRBV5-6 to TRBJ2-3, with no clear D. Germline CDR1 is SGHDT and CDR2 is YYEEEE. The CDR3 spans 14 residues. The ends were cut back, 5 bases at V and 0 bases at J, with 10 bases in the middle. DNA for the CDR3: TGTGCCAGCAGTGCGAGCTCTAGCACAGATACGCAGTATTTT. Translating it yields CASSASSSTDTQYF.

Relative to its sample, this clone is medium-sized. The rearrangement links TRBV6-4 to TRBJ2-3, with 9 positions matching TRBD2. CDR1 and CDR2 from the germline V gene are MRHNA and SNTAGT. The J segment lost 4 bases and the V segment lost 4 bases, leaving 9 bases of the junction unmatched. CDR3 length: 16 amino acids. The CDR3 DNA reads as TGTGCCAGCAGTGCCATAGCGGGAGAATCTGCAGATACGCAGTATTTT. Protein product: CASSAIAGESADTQYF.

This chain uses TRBV5-1 with TRBJ2-1, with 9 bases lining up with TRBD1. With 2 bases clipped from V and 7 bases from J, the junction kept 7 bases outside the gene matches. The CDR3 loop spans 15 amino acids. The germline V gene encodes CDR1 SGHRS and CDR2 YFSETQ. The CDR3 is CASSFGGQGVNEQFF. As DNA, the CDR3 is TGCGCCAGCAGCTTTGGGGGACAGGGAGTTAATGAGCAGTTCTTC.

This chain links TRBV28 with TRBJ1-1; 10 bases match TRBD1. The CDR3 is 14 amino acids. The ends lost 6 bases at V and 5 bases at J; junction bases unmatched: 6. The germline gives CDR1 MDHEN, CDR2 SYDVKM. The CDR3 spells CASSYDRGRTEAFF. The CDR3 DNA sequence: TGTGCCAGCAGCTATGACAGGGGGCGAACTGAAGCTTTCTTT.

The chain carries TRBV28 and TRBJ2-1; 9 bases are a match to TRBD2. Trimming cost V 3 bases and J 6 bases; bases outside gene matches: 3. CDR3 length: 14 amino acids. CDR1 and CDR2 (germline): MDHEN, SYDVKM. CDR3 sequence reads: CASSFLREGNEQFF. The CDR3 coding sequence is TGTGCCAGCAGTTTCTTGCGGGAGGGCAATGAGCAGTTCTTC.

This clone was recorded only once. V usage is TRBV9 and J usage is TRBJ2-3; TRBD2 agrees at 11 bases. V dropped 4 bases and J dropped 6; count of bases not matched to a gene: 7. Germline CDR1 SGDLS, CDR2 YYNGEE. The CDR3 has 15 amino acids. The chain's CDR3 is CASSPLAGGRDTQYF. The CDR3 nucleotides are TGTGCCAGCAGCCCCCTAGCGGGAGGTCGGGATACGCAGTATTTT.

The chain recombines TRBV7-2 with TRBJ2-2; TRBD2 aligns across 9 bases. The germline CDR1 and CDR2 sequences are SGHTA and FQGNSA. The CDR3 is made up of 18 amino acids. With V trimmed by 1 base and J by 4 bases, 10 bases remained unmatched. CDR3 loop: CASSLGLIAGAGTGELFF. The CDR3 DNA is TGTGCCAGCAGCTTAGGGTTGATAGCGGGAGCGGGCACCGGGGAGCTGTTTTTT.

This clone was detected only once. The rearrangement links TRBV6-5 to TRBJ2-3; a weak D match, TRBD2 (6 bases). The CDR3 has 15 residues. V gave up 1 base and J gave up 4 bases, with 12 bases separating them. Germline V gives CDR1 MNHEY, CDR2 SVGAGI. This CDR3 reads CASSYYREKSDTQYF. Here the CDR3 DNA reads TGTGCCAGCAGTTACTACCGGGAGAAGTCAGATACGCAGTATTTT.